This TCR beta chain emerged from a study of blood T cells in healthy people across ages. As to this clonotype: Its specificity is unknown.

A sample-barcoded 5' primer and a J-beta primer mix were used in a second PCR of about 6 to 11 cycles. Every cDNA was tagged by a template-switch adaptor with 12 random nucleotides. Every individual sample yielded 2.5 million or more paired-end reads (each containing CDR3). TCRdb re-derived calls from the 5' RACE reads in MiXCR, one entry per CDR3 protein. Here the sample spans hundreds of thousands of distinct CDR3 sequences, around 42% being singletons. This CDR3 has 14 amino acids. Trimming cost V 7 bases and J 1 base, with 11 bases left between them. General study results and limits: Unsorted PBMC material precluded a definitive naive versus antigen-experienced comparison. TCR beta diversity, measured per million T cells, fell in a roughly linear way with age.

The J gene is TRBJ2-1, the V gene TRBV12-3 or TRBV12-4; D is perhaps TRBD1 (6 bases). Sequencing input: blood. This clonotype originated in a man aged 60 to 75 in good health. Here the CDR3 reads CASTLGGSYNEQFF. For the CDR3, the DNA is TGTGCCAGCACACTAGGGGGTTCCTACAATGAGCAGTTCTTC.